These T cell receptor beta chains were read from a single sample in a study of T cell responses to AZD1222 COVID-19 vaccine. Sequencing used immunoSEQ multiplex PCR; TCRdb keeps in-frame clones, though not all of them. The profile shows approximately 200,000 clones, around 92% of them singletons. The sample consisted of peripheral blood, taken on day 0 of AZD1222 vaccination. These receptors originate from an adult in good health. Both conserved end residues are part of each CDR3. A D gene is named only where the DNA matches it firmly. Rows may omit the clone size; those that give it use once, few, many or a size class.

clone size,J gene,V gene,D gene,CDR3 DNA,CDR3 protein
-,TRBJ2-5,TRBV10-3,TRBD2,TGTGCCATCAGGGCCGGGGGGGAAGAGACCCAGTACTTC,CAIRAGGEETQYF
-,TRBJ2-5,TRBV10-3,-,TGTGCCACCGGGGTCCAGGGGGGGTTACAAGAGACCCAGTACTTC,CATGVQGGLQETQYF
-,TRBJ1-5,TRBV28,-,TGTGCCAGCAGTTCACGCCTGGGACGGAACAATCAGCCCCAGCATTTT,CASSSRLGRNNQPQHF
-,TRBJ2-3,TRBV29-1,-,TGCAGCGTAGCTCCGGGCGTATCCACAGATACGCAGTATTTT,CSVAPGVSTDTQYF
-,TRBJ2-7,TRBV7-8,-,TGTGCCAGCAGCTCACAGGGTCACCCCTACGAGCAGTACTTC,CASSSQGHPYEQYF
-,TRBJ1-3,TRBV6-5,-,TGTGCCAGCTACCGACAGTTTGGAAACACCATATATTTT,CASYRQFGNTIYF
once,TRBJ1-3,TRBV29-1,TRBD1,TGCAGCGTGGATAGGGGGCAGGGGGGAAACACCATATATTTT,CSVDRGQGGNTIYF
-,TRBJ1-4,TRBV5-1,TRBD1,TGCGCCAGCATCCGATTCCCGGGACAGGGGCCGTCTGAGGGTGAAAAACTGTTTTTT,CASIRFPGQGPSEGEKLFF
-,TRBJ1-2,TRBV30,-,TGTGCCTGGAGCGGGGATTATGGCTATGGCTACACCTTC,CAWSGDYGYGYTF
-,TRBJ1-6,TRBV4-1,TRBD1,TGCGCCAGCAGCCAATTTCGTAGCGGGACAGGCTTCTATAATTCACCCCTCCACTTT,CASSQFRSGTGFYNSPLHF
-,TRBJ1-6,TRBV5-1,TRBD1,TGCGCCAGCAGCTTGGGACAGGGGGCCCTCCGGCCCCTCCACTTT,CASSLGQGALRPLHF
-,TRBJ2-5,TRBV10-2,-,TGCGCCAGCAGTTCTAAGGGGGGGTATCAAGAGACCCAGTACTTC,CASSSKGGYQETQYF
-,TRBJ1-1,TRBV5-1,TRBD1,TGCGCCAGCACGACAGGGTACACTGAAGCTTTCTTT,CASTTGYTEAFF
-,TRBJ2-1,TRBV28,TRBD2,TGTGCCAGCAGCTTGACTAGCGGAAACTCCTACAATGAGCAGTTCTTC,CASSLTSGNSYNEQFF
-,TRBJ2-7,TRBV28,-,TGTGCCAGCAGCCCGCGAGCAAGGTACTACGAGCAGTACTTC,CASSPRARYYEQYF
-,TRBJ2-3,TRBV12-3/TRBV12-4,TRBD1,TGTGCCAGCAGTTTTACAGGGGGGACGCAGTATTTT,CASSFTGGTQYF
-,TRBJ1-5,TRBV24-1,TRBD1,TGTGCCACCAGTGACCCGGGACAGGGGGGACAGCCCCAGCATTTT,CATSDPGQGGQPQHF
-,TRBJ1-6,TRBV28,TRBD1,TGTGCCAGCAGTTCAGGGGGCCGGTCACCCCTCCACTTT,CASSSGGRSPLHF
-,TRBJ2-3,TRBV2,TRBD2,TGTGCCAGCAGGGGTAGCGGGAGGCGAGGAGATACGCAGTATTTT,CASRGSGRRGDTQYF
-,TRBJ1-2,TRBV19,-,TGTGCCAGTAGTATAGTACCGCGGGATGGCTACACCTTC,CASSIVPRDGYTF
few,TRBJ1-4,TRBV19,TRBD1,TGTGCCAGTAGTATCGGACAGGGGGCAGGAACTAATGAAAAACTGTTTTTT,CASSIGQGAGTNEKLFF
-,TRBJ1-1,TRBV11-1,-,TGTGCCAGCAGCCACCGGACCAGCCACACTGAAGCTTTCTTT,CASSHRTSHTEAFF
-,TRBJ2-1,TRBV11-3,TRBD1,TGTGCCAGCAGCTCCGGACAGGGAAGCAATGAGCAGTTCTTC,CASSSGQGSNEQFF
-,TRBJ2-1,TRBV11-3,-,TGTGCCAGCAGCTCCTCGGGGGATGAGCAGTTCTTC,CASSSSGDEQFF
-,TRBJ2-1,TRBV21-1,-,TGTGCCAGCAGCTTGGAGGCGGGAAGCTCCTACAATGAGCAGTTCTTC,CASSLEAGSSYNEQFF
-,TRBJ1-6,TRBV28,-,TGTGCCAGCAGTTTAAGGGGCAGCTCCTATAATTCACCCCTCCACTTT,CASSLRGSSYNSPLHF
-,TRBJ1-5,TRBV19,-,TGTGCCAGTAGTATAGTTGCGGGGGCGAATCAGCCCCAGCATTTT,CASSIVAGANQPQHF
few,TRBJ1-1,TRBV30,-,TGTGCCTTCATCGTGACTGAAGCTTTCTTT,CAFIVTEAFF
-,TRBJ2-3,TRBV29-1,TRBD2,TGCAGCGTTGAGGGGACTAACACAGATACGCAGTATTTT,CSVEGTNTDTQYF
-,TRBJ1-2,TRBV5-1,TRBD1,TGCGCCAGCAGCCTAAACACAGGGGGCGGCTATGGCTACACCTTC,CASSLNTGGGYGYTF
-,TRBJ2-3,TRBV27,TRBD2,TGTGCCAGCAGTTTATCGACTAGCGGGAGCACAGATACGCAGTATTTT,CASSLSTSGSTDTQYF
-,TRBJ2-7,TRBV7-3,TRBD2,TGTGCCAGCAGCTCCTGGGGCGGGAGGGTAAAAAACCGACGGTACTTC,CASSSWGGRVKNRRYF
-,TRBJ1-3,TRBV6-5,-,TGTGCCGTCCGAGGGGTAGGAGCTGGAAACACCATATATTTT,CAVRGVGAGNTIYF
-,TRBJ2-7,TRBV4-1,TRBD2,TGCGCCAGCAGCCAAGAGCTGGGGACTAGCAGCAACTACGAGCAGTACTTC,CASSQELGTSSNYEQYF
-,TRBJ2-7,TRBV19,-,TGTGCCAGTAGTTTCCGACCGGAACTCGCCGAGCAGTACTTC,CASSFRPELAEQYF
-,TRBJ2-1,TRBV25-1,-,TGTGCCAGCAGTGTCGGGCCTTCCTACAATGAGCAGTTCTTC,CASSVGPSYNEQFF
-,TRBJ1-1,TRBV12-3/TRBV12-4,-,TGTGCCAGCAGTCTAACAGGGAACACTGAAGCTTTCTTT,CASSLTGNTEAFF
-,TRBJ1-2,TRBV7-2,-,TGTGCCAGCAGCTTAGGGGACTCCTATGGCTACACCTTC,CASSLGDSYGYTF
-,TRBJ1-3,TRBV28,TRBD1,TGTGCCAGCAGTTTATACCCCGGGACAGGGACTGGAAACACCATATATTTT,CASSLYPGTGTGNTIYF
-,TRBJ2-1,TRBV19,TRBD2,TGTGCCACCCGGGACTACCAATCCGCCAATGAGCAGTTCTTC,CATRDYQSANEQFF
-,TRBJ1-1,TRBV9,-,TGTGCCAGCAGCAGGACAGACAACACTGAAGCTTTCTTT,CASSRTDNTEAFF
-,TRBJ1-5,TRBV29-1,-,TGCAGCGTTCAAGAAGCGGGGGCCAATCAGCCCCAGCATTTT,CSVQEAGANQPQHF
once,TRBJ2-7,TRBV15,-,TGTGCCACCAGCAGAGATCTGGGGGCTTACGAGCAGTACTTC,CATSRDLGAYEQYF
-,TRBJ1-5,TRBV19,TRBD1,TGTGCCAGTAGTATAGGTCGGGACAGAGATCAGCCCCAGCATTTT,CASSIGRDRDQPQHF
-,TRBJ1-2,TRBV9,-,TGTGCCAGCAGCGGCTTGGACGGACTAGGGGGCTACACCTTC,CASSGLDGLGGYTF
-,TRBJ2-2,TRBV2,-,TGTGCCAGCAGTGAAGAGAAGACCGGGGAGCTGTTTTTT,CASSEEKTGELFF